The sequence of this TCR beta chain was determined in a study of human T cells and chemical hapten exposure. In the study overall: Small pooled library volume differences mainly caused per-sample TCR yield variation.

RNA extraction used unfractionated whole blood as the source of total RNA. Authors' processing steps: Per-sample TCR counts ranged from about 20,000 to 750,000, median roughly 98,000. A single record per CDR3 protein comes from TCRdb applying MiXCR to the 5' RACE reads. The V and J calls and clone size come from TCRdb's table, not from the authors' own analysis. The repertoire has about 120,000 distinct CDR3 sequences, more than 15% of them found once; the top ten carry around 2.7%. Per the germline V gene, CDR1 is SEHNR and CDR2 is FQNEAQ (reference sequence). The V end was cut by 1 base, the J end by 7 bases, with 11 bases between. There are 14 residues in the CDR3. Study results and limitations: DPC sensitization left the count of TCRs above 1 in 1000 unchanged.

In the case of this clonotype: Its antigen is not identified.

The TCR originated in a human donor in good health. The chain uses TRBV7-9 and TRBJ1-3, with D unresolved. The CDR3 coding sequence is TGTGCCAGCAGCTTAGGCGTTGGGGAGAACACCATATATTTT. The encoded protein is CASSLGVGENTIYF.